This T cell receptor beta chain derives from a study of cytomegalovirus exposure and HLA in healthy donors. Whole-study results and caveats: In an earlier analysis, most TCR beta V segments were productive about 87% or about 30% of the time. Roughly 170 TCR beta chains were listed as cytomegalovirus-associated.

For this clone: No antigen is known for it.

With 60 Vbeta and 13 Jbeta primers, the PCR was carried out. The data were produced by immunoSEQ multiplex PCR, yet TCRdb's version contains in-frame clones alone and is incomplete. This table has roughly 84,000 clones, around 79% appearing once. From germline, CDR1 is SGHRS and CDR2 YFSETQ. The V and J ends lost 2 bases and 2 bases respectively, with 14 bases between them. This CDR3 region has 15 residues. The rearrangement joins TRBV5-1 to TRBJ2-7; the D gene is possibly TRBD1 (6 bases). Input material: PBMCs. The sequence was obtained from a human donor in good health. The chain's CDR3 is CASSLKADSAYEQYF. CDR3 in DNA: TGCGCCAGCAGCTTAAAAGCGGACAGCGCCTACGAGCAGTACTTC.